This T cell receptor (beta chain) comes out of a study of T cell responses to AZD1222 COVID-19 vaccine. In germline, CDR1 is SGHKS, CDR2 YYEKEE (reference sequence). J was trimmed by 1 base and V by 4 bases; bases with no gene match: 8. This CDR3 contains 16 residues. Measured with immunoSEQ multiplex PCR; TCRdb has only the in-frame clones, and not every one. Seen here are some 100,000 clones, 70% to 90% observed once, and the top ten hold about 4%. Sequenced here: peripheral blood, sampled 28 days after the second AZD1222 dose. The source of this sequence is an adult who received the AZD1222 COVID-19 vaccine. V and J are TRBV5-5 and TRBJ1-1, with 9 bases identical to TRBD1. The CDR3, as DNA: TGTGCCAGCAGCCCTTGGGGACAGGGCAGGAACACTGAAGCTTTCTTT. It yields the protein CASSPWGQGRNTEAFF.